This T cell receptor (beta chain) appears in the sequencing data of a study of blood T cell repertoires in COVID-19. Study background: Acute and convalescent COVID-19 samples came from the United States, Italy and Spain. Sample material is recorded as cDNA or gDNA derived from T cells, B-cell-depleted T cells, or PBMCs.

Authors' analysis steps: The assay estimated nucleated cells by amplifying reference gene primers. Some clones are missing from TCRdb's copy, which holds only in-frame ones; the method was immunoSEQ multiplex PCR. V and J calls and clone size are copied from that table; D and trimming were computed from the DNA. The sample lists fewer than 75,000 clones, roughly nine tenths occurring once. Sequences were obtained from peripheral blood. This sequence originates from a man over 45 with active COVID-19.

DNA for the CDR3: TGTGCCAGCAGCCTTGACCCAACAGGGGCTTATTCACCCCTCCACTTT. Residues: CASSLDPTGAYSPLHF. The genes are TRBV5-5 and TRBJ1-6, with 7 bases identical to TRBD1. V shed 4 bases, J shed 8 bases, and the junction held 12 bases outside the gene matches. The CDR3 spans 16 residues. CDR1 SGHKS and CDR2 YYEKEE come from the germline V gene (reference sequence).